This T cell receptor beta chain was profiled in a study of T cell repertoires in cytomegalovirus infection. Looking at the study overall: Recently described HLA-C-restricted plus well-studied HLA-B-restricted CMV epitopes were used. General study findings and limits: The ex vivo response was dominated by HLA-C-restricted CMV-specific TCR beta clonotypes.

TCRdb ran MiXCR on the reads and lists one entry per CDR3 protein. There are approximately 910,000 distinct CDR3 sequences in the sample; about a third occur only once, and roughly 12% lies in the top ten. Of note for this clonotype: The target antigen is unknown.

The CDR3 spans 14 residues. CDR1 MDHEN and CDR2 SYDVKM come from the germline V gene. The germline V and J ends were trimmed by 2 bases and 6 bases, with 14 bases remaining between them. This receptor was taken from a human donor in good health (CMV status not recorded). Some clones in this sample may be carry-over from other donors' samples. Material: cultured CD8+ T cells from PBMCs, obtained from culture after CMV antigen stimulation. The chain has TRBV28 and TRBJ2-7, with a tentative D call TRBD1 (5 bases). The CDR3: CASSLKQGLIEQYV. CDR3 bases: TGTGCCAGCAGTTTAAAGCAGGGCCTGATCGAGCAGTACGTC.